The clone carrying this TCR beta chain was counted ten times or more. Each CDR3 protein gets one entry after TCRdb re-called the 5' RACE reads with MiXCR. The repertoire holds 100,000 to 150,000 distinct CDR3 sequences, with about 6.4% as singletons. The data derive from a study of CD8 T cells in ankylosing spondylitis. The receptor comes from a male donor with ankylosing spondylitis or in good health (not recorded which). Sequenced material: blood, either unsorted or a sorted T cell fraction (not recorded which).

The CDR3 sequence is CASRITGGTDTQYF. CDR3 nucleotide sequence: TGCGCCAGCAGGATCACAGGGGGCACAGATACGCAGTATTTT. This chain joins TRBV10-2 and TRBJ2-3; 7 nucleotides align to TRBD1. Per germline, CDR1 WSHSY and CDR2 SAAADI. J lost 1 base, V lost 6 bases, and 4 bases had no gene match. The CDR3 sequence is 14 residues long.